These 17 T cell receptor beta chains were sequenced from one sample in a study of identical twins. One entry per CDR3 protein results from TCRdb running MiXCR on the 5' RACE reads. Among approximately 190,000 distinct CDR3 sequences listed, approximately 16% were seen once. In addition, the sample was reused for a study of T cells expressing NK-cell markers.

The sequenced material came from CD8+ T cells sorted from blood. The receptors here all came from a woman aged 18-30 years in good health.

V gene TRBV20-1 combines with J gene TRBJ2-1, with D uncertain. The CDR3 sequence is 15 residues long. V lost 0 bases and J lost 5, with 14 bases in between. Germline V gene lookup returns CDR1 DFQATT and CDR2 SNEGSKA (reference sequence). The DNA for the CDR3 is TGCAGTGCTAGAGATCCCTACCTGTTTGACAATGAGCAGTTCTTC. Its translation is CSARDPYLFDNEQFF.

This clonotype occurred once. The rearrangement uses TRBV12-3 or TRBV12-4 and TRBJ2-7, with 7 bases matching TRBD1. CDR3 length: 11 amino acids. J lost 12 bases, V lost 4 bases, and 6 bases had no gene match. The CDR3 sequence is CASSSTGLLYF. DNA for the CDR3: TGTGCCAGCAGTTCGACAGGGCTATTGTACTTC.

This clonotype was seen more than once but under ten times. V gene TRBV12-3 or TRBV12-4 combines with J gene TRBJ1-3; the D is unclear. With 6 bases removed from V and 6 bases from J, the gap between germline ends came to 9 bases. This CDR3 comprises 12 residues. CDR3 nucleotides: TGTGCCAGCAGCCCCGGGGAAAACACCATATATTTT. Its translation: CASSPGENTIYF.

The CDR3 region is CASSLLTGPNEQFF. In nucleotides, the CDR3 is TGTGCCAGCAGCTTGTTGACAGGGCCCAATGAGCAGTTCTTC. The chain links TRBV7-2 to TRBJ2-1; 7 bases are shared with TRBD1. Germline V CDR1 and CDR2: SGHTA, FQGNSA. The CDR3 is made up of 14 amino acids. The junction had 5 bases not matched to a gene; V was cut back by 3 bases and J by 6 bases.

The chain joins TRBV7-8 to TRBJ2-7, with D possibly being TRBD1 (7 bases). The germline gives CDR1 SGHVS, CDR2 FQNEAQ. This CDR3 spans 16 amino acids. Trimming took off 0 bases at V and 3 bases at J, with 15 bases between the two ends. The CDR3 DNA sequence: TGTGCCAGCAGCTTAGCCCCCCCGCAGGGGGGCTACGAGCAGTACTTC. Protein: CASSLAPPQGGYEQYF.

The table lists this clonotype with a few counts. The chain employs TRBV7-9 and TRBJ2-1, with unresolved D. The ends were cut back, 6 bases at V and 7 bases at J, with 10 bases in the middle. This CDR3 is built from 12 residues. CDR1 and CDR2 from the germline V gene are SEHNR and FQNEAQ (reference sequence). The CDR3 loop is CASSSPRNEQFF. For the CDR3, the DNA is TGTGCCAGCAGTTCCCCTCGGAATGAGCAGTTCTTC.

The genes are TRBV7-8 and TRBJ2-2, with a tentative D call TRBD1 (6 bases). CDR1 SGHVS and CDR2 FQNEAQ come from the germline V gene. The CDR3 is made up of 16 amino acids. The V and J ends lost 6 bases and 3 bases respectively, with 17 bases between them. The CDR3: CASSSTSDRDTGELFF. The CDR3 region has the DNA TGTGCCAGCAGTTCCACTTCGGACAGAGACACCGGGGAGCTGTTTTTT.

This clonotype has just a few counts. The chain couples TRBV10-2 to TRBJ2-3; no definite D call. From germline, CDR1 is WSHSY and CDR2 SAAADI. Trimming pared 4 bases from V and 3 bases from J, leaving 5 bases between. The CDR3 sequence is 12 residues long. CDR3 DNA sequence: TGCGCCAGCAGTGTGGGGACAGATACGCAGTATTTT. As protein: CASSVGTDTQYF.

This clonotype was seen a handful of times. The J gene is TRBJ2-7, the V gene TRBV20-1; possibly TRBD1 for D (6 bases). Looked up from germline, CDR1 is DFQATT and CDR2 is SNEGSKA (reference sequence). The CDR3 is made up of 14 amino acids. V lost 1 base, J lost 0 bases, and 10 bases lay in between. This CDR3 is CSARAGEGSYEQYF. The CDR3 nucleotides read TGCAGTGCTAGAGCAGGGGAAGGCTCCTACGAGCAGTACTTC.

The chain is built from TRBV21-1 and TRBJ2-7; TRBD1 reflects the table's D call only, with no check against the DNA. TRBV21-1 is noted as a pseudogene. The CDR3 is 16 residues long. The chain's CDR3 is CASSSAPDRLQDEQYF. The CDR3 nucleotides are TGTGCCAGCAGCTCCGCCCCGGACAGGCTGCAAGACGAGCAGTACTTC.

The chain carries TRBV11-2 and TRBJ2-3, with a possible D match to TRBD1 (6 bases). Germline V gives CDR1 SGHAT, CDR2 FQNNGV. This CDR3 region has 14 residues. With 3 bases removed from V and 6 bases from J, the gap between germline ends came to 13 bases. CDR3: CASSFLTGSDTQYF. The CDR3 DNA follows: TGTGCCAGCAGCTTTTTAACAGGGTCGGATACGCAGTATTTT.

The V gene is TRBV29-1, the J gene TRBJ1-2; tentative D call: TRBD1 (5 bases). The V end lost 2 bases, the J end lost 6 bases, and 7 bases lay between the germline ends. Germline lookup yields CDR1 SQVTM and CDR2 ANQGSEA. CDR3 size: 11 residues. CDR3 sequence reads: CSVESRDGYTF. In DNA form, the CDR3 reads TGCAGCGTTGAATCCAGGGATGGCTACACCTTC.

This sequence joins TRBV5-1 and TRBJ2-1; maybe TRBD2 (7 bases). From germline, CDR1 is SGHRS and CDR2 YFSETQ. Between the trimmed V and J ends, which lost 0 bases and 2 bases, there was a span of 15 bases. This CDR3 is built from 17 residues. CDR3 amino acids: CASSLGGPGGPYNEQFF. The CDR3 DNA reads as TGCGCCAGCAGCTTGGGGGGGCCGGGGGGCCCCTACAATGAGCAGTTCTTC. Complete variable domain (other parts from reference TRBV5-1 and TRBJ2-1): KAGVTQTPRYLIKTRGQQVTLSCSPISGHRSVSWYQQTPGQGLQFLFEYFSETQRNKGNFPGRFSGRQFSNSRSEMNVSTLELGDSALYLCASSLGGPGGPYNEQFFGPGTRLTVL.

This clonotype was detected a few times. The V and J genes are TRBV12-3 or TRBV12-4 and TRBJ2-2; D call uncertain. Deletions cut 2 bases from V and 6 bases from J, with 7 bases between. The CDR3 is 13 residues long. CDR3 residues: CASSLIVSGELFF. The DNA of the CDR3 is TGTGCCAGCAGTTTAATAGTTTCCGGGGAGCTGTTTTTT.

Of note for this clonotype: A read error may be the cause here, since a much bigger clone is one base away. The chain recombines TRBV6-5 with TRBJ2-6; D not certain. V was shortened by 7 bases and J by 0 bases, with 1 base between the two germline ends. From germline, CDR1 is MNHEY and CDR2 SVGAGI. CDR3 length equals 12 residues. The CDR3 nucleotides are TGTGCCAGCACCTCTGGGGCCAACGTCCTGACTTTC. Its translation is CASTSGANVLTF.

This clonotype was detected only a few times. This chain joins TRBV12-3 or TRBV12-4 and TRBJ1-1; D not certain. This CDR3 is 11 amino acids long. The V gene lost 5 bases and the J gene lost 2 bases, with 3 bases spanning the gap. The CDR3 nucleotides are TGTGCCAGCAGTATCAACACTGAAGCTTTCTTT. Translated: CASSINTEAFF.

This clonotype was seen only a few times. V usage is TRBV7-6 and J usage is TRBJ2-3; weak D call: TRBD2 (6 bases). This CDR3 is 14 amino acids long. The germline gives CDR1 SGHVS, CDR2 FNYEAQ. V shed 3 bases and J shed 0 bases, with 7 bases lying between them. The CDR3 nucleotides are TGTGCCAGCAGCTTTGCGGGAAGCACAGATACGCAGTATTTT. The encoded protein is CASSFAGSTDTQYF.